These 31 T cell receptor beta chains share one sample of origin, sequenced in a study of T cells after yellow fever vaccination (dated by TCRdb to the late 2010s). The treatment or condition label corresponds to: live attenuated yellow fever vaccine strain. The library was made by 5' RACE. Reads for this sample came from an Illumina HiSeq 2500. TCRdb trimmed the raw reads at Q25, called clones with MiXCR and kept productive beta chains. Rows are unified per CDR3 protein, each entry keeping the most common DNA and genes. Within this sample are over 150,000 distinct CDR3 sequences, with 6% to 7.5% of them counted one time only. Around 2.3% of the sample goes to the ten largest clones. This sample comprised CD4+ T cells sorted from PBMCs, obtained 4 to 6 days after the first yellow fever vaccination. Receptor source: a man in his late teens or twenties who received the YFV17D yellow fever vaccine.

This clonotype occurred many times. This sequence joins TRBV4-3 and TRBJ2-1; D remains unclear. Germline V gene lookup returns CDR1 LGHNA and CDR2 YSLEER. CDR3 length: 16 amino acids. The V end lost 5 bases, the J end lost 0 bases, and 14 bases lay between the germline ends. This chain's CDR3 is CASSGLVLSSYNEQFF. In nucleotides, the CDR3 is TGCGCCAGCAGCGGCCTTGTCCTTAGCTCCTACAATGAGCAGTTCTTC.

This clonotype was picked up many times. This chain connects TRBV7-3 to TRBJ2-3, with D possibly TRBD2 on 5 matching bases. Germline V gene data show CDR1 as SGHTA and CDR2 as FQGTGA. The CDR3 spans 14 residues. V shed 5 bases and J shed 2 bases, with 11 bases lying between them. This chain's CDR3 is CASSASGYTDTQYF. The CDR3 nucleotides are TGTGCCAGCAGCGCCAGCGGTTACACAGATACGCAGTATTTT.

At least ten counts were recorded for this clonotype. J is TRBJ2-1 and V is TRBV20-1, with 8 bases fitting TRBD2. The CDR3 consists of 12 residues. V dropped 1 base and J dropped 8; count of bases not matched to a gene: 1. Germline CDR1 is DFQATT and CDR2 is SNEGSKA (reference sequence). This CDR3 is CSARVGGDEQFF. As DNA, the CDR3 is TGCAGTGCTAGAGTCGGGGGGGATGAGCAGTTCTTC.

This clonotype has ten or more counts. The chain uses TRBV25-1 and TRBJ1-6; no clear D gene. Germline CDR1 and CDR2: MGHDK and SYGVNS. This CDR3 region has 14 residues. The germline V and J ends were trimmed by 5 bases and 7 bases, with 12 bases remaining between them. DNA of the CDR3: TGTGCCAGCAGTACCGCAGGTTCCAATTCACCCCTCCACTTT. It translates to CASSTAGSNSPLHF.

With regard to this clonotype: Since a much larger clone is just one base distant, this may be a read error. This chain uses TRBV6-5 with TRBJ2-7, with TRBD2 matching 7 bases. Germline CDR1 reads MNHEY; CDR2 reads SVGAGI. The CDR3 contains 11 residues. Germline trimming cut 10 bases from V and 4 bases from J; bases unmatched to any gene: 4. The CDR3 bases are TGTGCCATCGGGGGGACTTACGAGCAGTACGTC. Its protein is CAIGGTYEQYV.

This clonotype showed up many times. The rearrangement links TRBV12-3 or TRBV12-4 to TRBJ2-5; weak D call: TRBD2 (7 bases). This CDR3 has 15 amino acids. Trimming took 7 bases from V and 4 from J, leaving 19 bases between them. The CDR3 DNA reads as TGTGCCAGCACGGGGGGCCAGGGTGCGGGAGAGACCCAGTACTTC. It is translated as CASTGGQGAGETQYF.

This clonotype turned up a few times. The rearrangement joins TRBV10-3 to TRBJ1-1; D is ambiguous. The CDR3 is made up of 13 amino acids. The V end lost 8 bases, the J end lost 3 bases, and 13 bases lay between the germline ends. CDR1 is ENHRY, CDR2 SYGVKD, per germline. The CDR3 DNA reads TGTGCCATCGCAGTCAGGCCGGACACTGAAGCTTTCTTT. Amino acid sequence: CAIAVRPDTEAFF.

The sample holds many counts of this clonotype. The CDR3, as DNA: TGTGCCAGCAGTTACTATGGCCAGGGGGCCGGGAATCAGCCCCAGCATTTT. It yields the protein CASSYYGQGAGNQPQHF. The V and J genes are TRBV6-2 or TRBV6-3 and TRBJ1-5; TRBD1 matches 8 bases. Germline-derived CDR1 and CDR2 are MNHEY and SVGEGT. The CDR3 has 17 residues. Unmatched junction bases numbered 9, after V lost 1 base and J lost 4 bases.

This clonotype was recorded a few times. The chain recombines TRBV5-5 with TRBJ2-5; 8 nucleotides align to TRBD1. CDR3 length equals 16 residues. The germline gives CDR1 SGHKS, CDR2 YYEKEE (reference sequence). The J segment lost 3 bases and the V segment lost 0 bases, leaving 7 bases of the junction unmatched. As DNA, the CDR3 is TGTGCCAGCAGCTTGGTCCGGGCAGGGGGCAAAGAGACCCAGTACTTC. Translated, it gives CASSLVRAGGKETQYF.

This clonotype was observed many times. The J gene is TRBJ2-5, the V gene TRBV6-5; D might be TRBD1 (6 bases). Looked up from germline, CDR1 is MNHEY and CDR2 is SVGAGI. The CDR3 sequence is 15 residues long. The V end was cut by 2 bases, the J end by 5 bases, with 15 bases between. In nucleotides, the CDR3 is TGTGCCAGCAGTTACGGGACCGCAAGGGGGGAGACCCAGTACTTC. This sequence encodes CASSYGTARGETQYF.

This clonotype was seen a handful of times. This rearrangement joins TRBV20-1 to TRBJ2-7; D ambiguous. In germline, CDR1 is DFQATT, CDR2 SNEGSKA (reference sequence). Trimming shortened V by 0 bases and J by 2 bases, and 8 bases separated the two germline ends. The length of the CDR3 is 13 residues. CDR3 loop: CSARDPRTYEQYV. In nucleotides, the CDR3 is TGCAGTGCTAGAGATCCCCGTACCTACGAGCAGTACGTC.

The chain recombines TRBV11-2 with TRBJ2-7; possibly TRBD2 for D (5 bases). The CDR3 covers 14 residues. V was shortened by 7 bases and J by 1 base, with 14 bases between the two germline ends. Germline-derived CDR1 and CDR2 are SGHAT and FQNNGV. The CDR3 coding sequence is TGTGCCAGCACCCGAAGCGGTCCATCCTACGAGCAGTACGTC. Amino acids: CASTRSGPSYEQYV.

This clonotype was detected many times. V gene TRBV5-1 combines with J gene TRBJ2-2, with 8 bases matching TRBD1. Germline V gives CDR1 SGHRS, CDR2 YFSETQ. After removal of 4 bases from V and 5 bases from J, the junction contained 4 bases not matched to a gene. The CDR3 extends over 14 amino acids. The CDR3 DNA follows: TGCGCCAGCAGCCCAGGGGGCGGAACCGGGGAGCTGTTTTTT. This translates into CASSPGGGTGELFF.

This clonotype was detected only a few times. The chain employs TRBV20-1 and TRBJ2-5; TRBD1 matches 8 bases. V shed 1 base and J 4 bases; nucleotides not matched to a gene: 5. The CDR3 spans 14 residues. Germline lookup yields CDR1 DFQATT and CDR2 SNEGSKA (reference sequence). The CDR3 DNA is TGCAGTGCTAGAGGGACAGGGATTCGAGAGACCCAGTACTTC. Amino acid sequence: CSARGTGIRETQYF.

Concerning this clonotype itself: This could be a read error, since a much larger clone is one nucleotide away. The chain links TRBV2 to TRBJ1-1; D gene unclear. This CDR3 contains 14 residues. CDR1 and CDR2 (germline): SNHLY, FYNNEI. CDR3 protein: CSSSSPNNRDEAFF. For the CDR3, the DNA is TGTTCCAGCAGTTCGCCAAATAATCGGGATGAAGCTTTCTTT.

This clonotype was counted many times. The chain joins TRBV9 to TRBJ2-7, with a weak D call TRBD1 (6 bases). Germline values: CDR1 SGDLS, CDR2 YYNGEE. The germline V and J ends were trimmed by 3 bases and 2 bases, with 18 bases remaining between them. CDR3 size: 16 residues. CDR3 nucleotides: TGTGCCAGCAGCGCCCAGGGGTTGCAGGCTACCTACGAGCAGTACTTC. It translates to CASSAQGLQATYEQYF.

This clonotype came up many times. The chain is built from TRBV5-1 and TRBJ2-7; no clear D. Deletions cut 3 bases from V and 5 bases from J, with 15 bases between. The CDR3 loop spans 14 amino acids. Germline V gene sequence: CDR1 SGHRS, CDR2 YFSETQ. The DNA for the CDR3 is TGCGCCAGCAGCTACGGTGGGGTATCCCACGAGCAGTACTTC. Translation gives CASSYGGVSHEQYF.

This chain joins TRBV12-3 or TRBV12-4 and TRBJ1-2; possibly TRBD1 for D (6 bases). V was pared by 4 bases and J by 6 bases, with 12 bases between. CDR3 length equals 13 residues. CDR3 coding DNA: TGTGCCAGCAGTTGGGGGCCTTGGGATGGCTACACCTTC. Translated: CASSWGPWDGYTF.

This clonotype has a handful of counts. The V call is TRBV5-1, the J call TRBJ2-3, with TRBD2 identical over 11 bases. The CDR3 is made up of 17 amino acids. CDR1 SGHRS and CDR2 YFSETQ come from the germline V gene. The trim removed 1 base at V and 3 bases at J, leaving 7 bases unmatched. The CDR3 DNA reads as TGCGCCAGCAGCTTGTTCCTAGCGGGGGGCCAGACAGATACGCAGTATTTT. This codes for CASSLFLAGGQTDTQYF.

This clonotype was seen more than once but under ten times. V is TRBV14 and J is TRBJ2-7; D perhaps matches TRBD2 (6 bases). Trimming left V 10 bases short and J 7 bases short, with 11 bases between. The germline gives CDR1 SGHDN, CDR2 FVKESK. The CDR3 spans 10 residues. CDR3 nucleotide sequence: TGTGCCATCCGGGGGTGGGAGCAGTACGTC. Translated: CAIRGWEQYV.

This clonotype was counted ten times or more. This chain connects TRBV5-1 to TRBJ1-2, with 7 bases aligning to TRBD1. Germline CDR1 is SGHRS and CDR2 is YFSETQ. Trimming took 4 bases from V and 4 from J; bases not matched to a gene: 4. The CDR3 is 13 amino acids. In DNA form, the CDR3 reads TGCGCCAGCAGCACCGACAGGGTCTATGGCTACACCTTC. Its protein is CASSTDRVYGYTF.

This clonotype was recorded at least ten times. The V gene is TRBV27, the J gene TRBJ2-3; unclear D gene. The CDR3 loop spans 14 amino acids. The ends were cut back, 5 bases at V and 2 bases at J, with 11 bases in the middle. Germline assignment: CDR1 MNHEY and CDR2 SMNVEV (reference sequence). The CDR3 sequence is CASSQYPLTDTQYF. The CDR3 DNA reads TGTGCCAGCAGTCAATACCCCCTCACAGATACGCAGTATTTT.

CDR3 nucleotide sequence: TGTGCCAGCAGTGACACATATACCTACGAGCAGTACTTC. Its translation: CASSDTYTYEQYF. The chain combines TRBV6-4 with TRBJ2-7; no clear D. The CDR3 length is 13 residues. The germline gives CDR1 MRHNA, CDR2 SNTAGT. The V gene lost 2 bases and the J gene lost 2 bases, with 7 bases spanning the gap.

This clonotype is medium-sized by share. Its ends do not fully match the called genes, so a read error is possible. This chain uses TRBV7-7 with TRBJ2-1; possibly TRBD1 or TRBD2 for D (6 bases each). Per the germline V gene, CDR1 is SSHAT and CDR2 is FNYEAQ (reference sequence). The CDR3 runs 15 residues. CDR3: CASSTGGSPYNEQFF. The DNA for the CDR3 is TGTGCTAGCAGCACCGGGGGCTCACCCTACAATGAGCAGTTCTTC.

In its sample, this clonotype was seen many times. This chain connects TRBV5-1 to TRBJ2-1; D might be TRBD1 or TRBD2, each matching 5 bases. Trimming pared 4 bases from V and 3 bases from J, leaving 17 bases between. Germline V CDR1 and CDR2: SGHRS, YFSETQ. The CDR3 length is 16 residues. The CDR3 sequence: CASSKSGSGLYNEQFF. As DNA, the CDR3 is TGCGCCAGCAGCAAATCAGGGAGCGGCCTCTACAATGAGCAGTTCTTC.

This clonotype has only a few counts. This may stem from a read error, because a much larger clone lies one nucleotide away. The J gene is TRBJ1-5, the V gene TRBV19; D not certain. Germline V gene lookup returns CDR1 LNHDA and CDR2 SQIVND (reference sequence). The CDR3 is 14 amino acids. CDR3 coding DNA: TGTGACAGTAGTATACAGATTAGCAATCAGCCCCAGCATTTT. The encoded protein is CDSSIQISNQPQHF.

The gene calls are TRBV7-9 and TRBJ1-2; TRBD1 matches at 8 bases. Germline CDR1 reads SEHNR; CDR2 reads FQNEAQ (reference sequence). The CDR3 loop spans 13 amino acids. The ends lost 6 bases at V and 4 bases at J; junction bases unmatched: 4. The CDR3 here is CASSMGQAYGYTF. As DNA, the CDR3 is TGTGCCAGCAGTATGGGACAGGCCTATGGCTACACCTTC.

This clonotype was recorded a few times. J is TRBJ1-5 and V is TRBV3-1, with D possibly TRBD1 on 5 matching bases. V was shortened by 0 bases and J by 5 bases, with 11 bases between the two germline ends. The CDR3 totals 15 residues. Germline values: CDR1 LGHDT, CDR2 YNNKEL (reference sequence). Written as DNA, the CDR3 is TGTGCCAGCAGCCAAGATTCCGCAGGGTATCAGCCCCAGCATTTT. Its translation is CASSQDSAGYQPQHF.

This chain uses TRBV5-1 with TRBJ2-7; no firm D call. The V and J ends lost 1 base and 4 bases respectively, with 12 bases between them. The germline CDR1 and CDR2 sequences are SGHRS and YFSETQ. The CDR3 runs 14 residues. CDR3 nucleotides: TGCGCCAGCAGCTTGAAGGAGTTGCGATACGAGCAGTACTTC. Translating gives CASSLKELRYEQYF.

This clonotype was detected ten times or more. The V call is TRBV5-1, the J call TRBJ1-1; D remains unclear. Between the trimmed V and J ends, which lost 0 bases and 4 bases, there was a span of 13 bases. The germline V gene has CDR1 SGHRS and CDR2 YFSETQ. This CDR3 is 15 amino acids long. This chain's CDR3 is CASSLDGPPITEAFF. The CDR3 DNA reads as TGCGCCAGCAGCTTGGATGGGCCGCCCATCACTGAAGCTTTCTTT.

This clonotype appeared many times. The chain couples TRBV6-5 to TRBJ2-5; TRBD1 aligns across 7 bases. V shed 6 bases, J shed 4 bases, and the junction held 8 bases outside the gene matches. CDR1 is MNHEY and CDR2 is SVGAGI in the germline V gene. The CDR3 loop spans 14 amino acids. CDR3 loop: CASRMTGLTETQYF. The CDR3 DNA reads as TGTGCCAGCAGGATGACAGGGTTGACAGAGACCCAGTACTTC.